The 18 T cell receptor beta chains given below trace back to one sample, sequenced in a study of shared clonotypes between healthy human individuals. Data came from immunoSEQ multiplex PCR; TCRdb stores just in-frame clones and leaves some out. This sample has millions of clones, with roughly 91% found just once. Only CD45RO-negative cells positively selected for CCR7 counted as naive CD8 cells, so terminally differentiated effector memory CD45RA+ cells were excluded. Material for sequencing was naive CD8+ T cells from PBMCs. These receptors originate from a man younger than 35 in good health. Some clones in this sample may be carry-over from other donors' samples.

On this clone itself: Other DNA sequences in the sample encode the same CDR3. The chain employs TRBV7-6 and TRBJ2-2; D gene ambiguous. Germline V gives CDR1 SGHVS, CDR2 FNYEAQ. The CDR3 is made up of 14 amino acids. V lost 5 bases and J lost 1, with 8 bases in between. The CDR3 DNA sequence: TGTGCCAGCAGCCGAACAGTGAACACCGGGGAGCTGTTTTTT. Protein: CASSRTVNTGELFF. Complete variable domain (other parts from reference TRBV7-6 and TRBJ2-2): GAGVSQSPRYKVTKRGQDVALRCDPISGHVSLYWYRQALGQGPEFLTYFNYEAQQDKSGLPNDRFSAERPEGSISTLTIQRTEQRDSAMYRCASSRTVNTGELFFGEGSRLTVL.

The gene calls are TRBV23-1 and TRBJ2-7; D unresolved. TRBV23-1 is an ORF; its function is uncertain. Trimming took 0 bases from V and 3 from J, leaving 15 bases between them. The CDR3 length is 16 residues. The CDR3 reads CASSQSGKRRIYEQYF. The CDR3 nucleotides are TGCGCCAGCAGTCAATCGGGAAAGAGAAGAATCTACGAGCAGTACTTC.

This clone was observed a single time. The chain joins TRBV11-2 to TRBJ1-6, with D possibly matching TRBD1 (6 bases). V shed 5 bases and J shed 7 bases, with 24 bases lying between them. The germline CDR1 and CDR2 sequences are SGHAT and FQNNGV. This CDR3 is 18 amino acids long. The CDR3 region is CASSQEGGYEVGNSPLHF. The CDR3 DNA reads as TGTGCCAGCAGCCAAGAGGGGGGGTACGAGGTCGGCAATTCACCCCTCCACTTT.

This chain links TRBV4-3 with TRBJ1-1, with unresolved D. The CDR3 loop spans 15 amino acids. V lost 4 bases and J 0 bases, leaving 12 bases between the germline ends. Germline V gene data show CDR1 as LGHNA and CDR2 as YSLEER. In DNA form, the CDR3 reads TGCGCCAGCAGCCTCGTTCTGGCCTTGAACACTGAAGCTTTCTTT. Translating it yields CASSLVLALNTEAFF.

The CDR3 here is CASSGRDYNEQFF. In DNA form, the CDR3 reads TGTGCCAGTAGCGGGAGGGACTACAATGAGCAGTTCTTC. The V call is TRBV19, the J call TRBJ2-1; TRBD2 matches 8 bases. This CDR3 is 13 amino acids long. Germline V gene lookup returns CDR1 LNHDA and CDR2 SQIVND (reference sequence). Losses at the gene ends were 6 bases for V and 3 bases for J; bases not matched to a gene: 1.

The J gene is TRBJ1-5, the V gene TRBV30, with D possibly matching TRBD1 (5 bases). V was trimmed by 2 bases and J by 4 bases, leaving 21 bases between them. There are 17 residues in the CDR3. Germline V gene data show CDR1 as GTSNPN and CDR2 as SVGIG (reference sequence). Here the CDR3 reads CAWSPPFWTKNNQPQHF. In DNA, the CDR3 is TGTGCCTGGAGTCCCCCGTTTTGGACAAAGAATAATCAGCCCCAGCATTTT.

V and J are TRBV4-1 and TRBJ2-1; D perhaps matches TRBD1 (5 bases). Trimming removed 0 bases from V and 4 bases from J, with 10 bases in between. The CDR3 runs to 15 residues. CDR1 and CDR2 from the germline V gene are MGHRA and YSYEKL. CDR3 residues: CASSQDGDSYNEQFF. DNA of the CDR3: TGCGCCAGCAGCCAAGATGGAGACAGTTACAATGAGCAGTTCTTC.

The gene calls are TRBV28 and TRBJ2-7; tentative D call: TRBD2 (5 bases). V dropped 5 bases and J dropped 2 bases, with 13 bases sitting between them. From germline, CDR1 is MDHEN and CDR2 SYDVKM. CDR3 length: 14 amino acids. The CDR3 coding sequence is TGTGCCAGCAGTCCCGACCCCGGGACCTACGAGCAGTACTTC. It codes for CASSPDPGTYEQYF.

The rearrangement joins TRBV13 to TRBJ2-2; possibly TRBD1 for D (6 bases). The CDR3 length is 17 residues. Germline V gives CDR1 PRHDT, CDR2 FYEKMQ (reference sequence). Trimming shortened V by 5 bases and J by 3 bases, and 19 bases separated the two germline ends. This CDR3 is CASSETRGVGHTGELFF. The CDR3 DNA sequence: TGTGCCAGCAGCGAAACCAGGGGTGTCGGACACACCGGGGAGCTGTTTTTT.

CDR3 region: CASSVSRDRGNTIYF. Here the CDR3 DNA reads TGTGCCAGCAGCGTATCCCGGGACAGGGGAAACACCATATATTTT. The chain combines TRBV9 with TRBJ1-3; 8 positions match TRBD1. This CDR3 is built from 15 residues. Trimming cost V 1 base and J 4 bases; bases outside gene matches: 4. Germline V gene lookup returns CDR1 SGDLS and CDR2 YYNGEE.

This chain connects TRBV15 to TRBJ1-2; tentatively, D is TRBD1 (6 bases). V shed 2 bases and J shed 3 bases, with 19 bases lying between them. The CDR3 is made up of 17 amino acids. Per germline, CDR1 LNHNV and CDR2 YYDKDF (reference sequence). The CDR3 nucleotides read TGTGCCACCAGCAGACTAACGGACAGTACAAGGGACTATGGCTACACCTTC. The encoded protein is CATSRLTDSTRDYGYTF.

The genes are TRBV15 and TRBJ2-3; tentatively, D is TRBD1 (6 bases). Trimming took 6 bases from V and 4 from J, leaving 14 bases between them. The CDR3 length is 14 residues. CDR1 and CDR2 (germline): LNHNV, YYDKDF (reference sequence). The CDR3 sequence: CATRKAQGPDTQYF. The CDR3 region has the DNA TGTGCCACCAGGAAAGCACAGGGTCCAGATACGCAGTATTTT.

About this clone: The same CDR3 also results from other DNA sequences found in this sample. The rearrangement uses TRBV4-3 and TRBJ2-7, with D hard to call. Germline lookup yields CDR1 LGHNA and CDR2 YSLEER. The CDR3 is 14 amino acids. Trimming pared 0 bases from V and 2 bases from J, leaving 8 bases between. The CDR3 reads CASSQEGGAYEQYF. CDR3 nucleotide sequence: TGCGCCAGCAGCCAAGAAGGCGGAGCCTACGAGCAGTACTTC.

Concerning this clone itself: Additional DNA sequences in this sample encode the identical CDR3. In DNA form, the CDR3 reads TGTGCCAGCAGTCCCCTCCGGGGTAGCTCCTACGAGCAGTACTTC. Protein product: CASSPLRGSSYEQYF. The chain combines TRBV27 with TRBJ2-7; a weak D match, TRBD2 (5 bases). CDR3 length: 15 residues. V gave up 5 bases and J gave up 0 bases, with 14 bases separating them. The germline V gene encodes CDR1 MNHEY and CDR2 SMNVEV (reference sequence).

The gene calls are TRBV27 and TRBJ1-5, with a possible D match to TRBD1 (6 bases). The CDR3 contains 15 residues. The V and J ends lost 3 bases and 7 bases respectively, with 16 bases between them. Germline CDR1 and CDR2: MNHEY and SMNVEV (reference sequence). Here the CDR3 reads CASSFTGATGQPQHF. CDR3 sequence (DNA): TGTGCCAGCAGTTTTACGGGGGCGACGGGGCAGCCCCAGCATTTT.

There are a few counts of this clone. V and J are TRBV7-9 and TRBJ1-5, with D possibly being TRBD1 (6 bases). The germline CDR1 and CDR2 sequences are SEHNR and FQNEAQ (reference sequence). The V gene lost 4 bases and the J gene lost 4 bases, with 14 bases spanning the gap. The length of the CDR3 is 15 residues. The CDR3 protein is CASSSNRDKNQPQHF. The CDR3 DNA is TGTGCCAGCAGCTCCAACCGGGACAAAAATCAGCCCCAGCATTTT.

In its sample, this clone was seen once. The identical CDR3 is also encoded by other nucleotide sequences in the sample. This chain links TRBV4-3 with TRBJ2-5; TRBD2 agrees at 8 bases. Germline V gene sequence: CDR1 LGHNA, CDR2 YSLEER. CDR3 length equals 15 residues. The ends lost 3 bases at V and 2 bases at J; junction bases unmatched: 5. The CDR3 here is CASSQGTSPQETQYF. DNA of the CDR3: TGCGCCAGCAGCCAGGGGACTAGTCCGCAAGAGACCCAGTACTTC.

The rearrangement uses TRBV5-8 and TRBJ1-2, with D uncertain. Germline CDR1 and CDR2: SGHTS and YDEGEE. The CDR3 contains 13 residues. V was cut by 2 bases and J by 4 bases, with 9 bases left in between. CDR3 residues: CASSFGGSYGYTF. CDR3 DNA sequence: TGTGCCAGCAGCTTCGGAGGCAGCTATGGCTACACCTTC.